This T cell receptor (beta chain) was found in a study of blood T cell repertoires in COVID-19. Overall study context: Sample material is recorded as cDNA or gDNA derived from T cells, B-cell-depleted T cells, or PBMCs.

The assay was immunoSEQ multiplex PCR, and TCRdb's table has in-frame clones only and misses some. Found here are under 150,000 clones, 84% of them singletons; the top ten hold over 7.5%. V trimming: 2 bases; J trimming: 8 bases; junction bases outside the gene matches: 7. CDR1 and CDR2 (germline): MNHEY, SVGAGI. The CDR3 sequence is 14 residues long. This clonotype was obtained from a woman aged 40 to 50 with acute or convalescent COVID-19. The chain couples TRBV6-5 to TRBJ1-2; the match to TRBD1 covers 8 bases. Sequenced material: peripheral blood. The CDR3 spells CASSYGQGSRGYTF. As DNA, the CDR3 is TGTGCCAGCAGTTACGGACAGGGCTCGAGAGGCTACACCTTC.